A selection of T cell receptor beta chains follows, all from one sample in a study of blood T cell repertoires in COVID-19. Sequenced by immunoSEQ multiplex PCR; TCRdb stores in-frame clones only, minus some. The sample has about 150,000 clones; about 80% are singletons. Sequenced: PBMCs or T cells enriched from blood (not recorded which). Receptors originate from a woman between 45 and 60 years old who had recovered from COVID-19. Each CDR3 is given with its conserved first and last residue. Fields, in order: D gene, V gene, J gene, clone size, CDR3 DNA, CDR3 protein. D genes are given only for firm matches. Expanded clones are given a class, and other clones once, few, many or no size at all.

D gene: .
V gene: TRBV5-1
J gene: TRBJ2-7
clone size: .
CDR3 DNA: TGCGCCAGCAGCTTGGGGGGCCCAGGGTACGAGCAGTACTTC
CDR3 protein: CASSLGGPGYEQYF

D gene: TRBD1
V gene: TRBV6-5
J gene: TRBJ1-2
clone size: .
CDR3 DNA: TGTGCCAGCAACGGACAGGGAGGTGGCTACACCTTC
CDR3 protein: CASNGQGGGYTF

D gene: .
V gene: TRBV19
J gene: TRBJ1-2
clone size: .
CDR3 DNA: TGTGCCAGTAGTATCCAAGGGGCCCGGAGTGGCTACACCTTC
CDR3 protein: CASSIQGARSGYTF

D gene: .
V gene: TRBV5-1
J gene: TRBJ1-1
clone size: .
CDR3 DNA: TGCGCCAGCAGCTTGACCCAAATAAGTCGGGTAACGACTGAAGCTTTCTTT
CDR3 protein: CASSLTQISRVTTEAFF

D gene: TRBD2
V gene: TRBV7-9
J gene: TRBJ2-7
clone size: few
CDR3 DNA: TGTGCCAGCAGCCCGGGACTAGCGGGGGCCCCGGGGGAGCAGTACTTC
CDR3 protein: CASSPGLAGAPGEQYF

D gene: .
V gene: TRBV5-1
J gene: TRBJ1-3
clone size: .
CDR3 DNA: TGCGCCAGCAGCCGGCAGGGGCTAGGAAACACCATATATTTT
CDR3 protein: CASSRQGLGNTIYF

D gene: TRBD1
V gene: TRBV19
J gene: TRBJ1-6
clone size: .
CDR3 DNA: TGTGCCAGTAGAACAGGGGGCCGTTCACCCCTCCACTTT
CDR3 protein: CASRTGGRSPLHF

D gene: TRBD2
V gene: TRBV7-2
J gene: TRBJ2-1
clone size: .
CDR3 DNA: TGTGCCAGCAGCTTAGAAGCGGGGGGGCCCAATGAGCAGTTCTTC
CDR3 protein: CASSLEAGGPNEQFF

D gene: .
V gene: TRBV6-5
J gene: TRBJ1-4
clone size: .
CDR3 DNA: TGTGCCAGCAGTTCGACAGCTTTGGCTAATGAAAAACTGTTTTTT
CDR3 protein: CASSSTALANEKLFF

D gene: .
V gene: TRBV6-5
J gene: TRBJ2-2
clone size: .
CDR3 DNA: TGTGCCAGCAAAGGGGGGGCGGCGAACCCCGGGGAGCTGTTTTTT
CDR3 protein: CASKGGAANPGELFF

D gene: TRBD1
V gene: TRBV14
J gene: TRBJ2-3
clone size: .
CDR3 DNA: TGTGCCAGCAGCCAACCCGGACAGGGGGCGCGTGATACGCAGTATTTT
CDR3 protein: CASSQPGQGARDTQYF

D gene: .
V gene: TRBV19
J gene: TRBJ2-5
clone size: .
CDR3 DNA: TGTGCCAGTAGCCCATTTCAGGTGGGCGAGACCCAGTACTTC
CDR3 protein: CASSPFQVGETQYF

D gene: TRBD1
V gene: TRBV18
J gene: TRBJ2-7
clone size: .
CDR3 DNA: TGTGCCAGCTCCCCCCCACGGACAGGGGATTACGAGCAGTACTTC
CDR3 protein: CASSPPRTGDYEQYF

D gene: .
V gene: TRBV19
J gene: TRBJ1-2
clone size: .
CDR3 DNA: TGTGCCAGTAGTATGCCGACGGGGGAAATTTATGGCTACACCTTC
CDR3 protein: CASSMPTGEIYGYTF

D gene: .
V gene: TRBV18
J gene: TRBJ2-7
clone size: .
CDR3 DNA: TGTGCCAGCTCACCCGGGACACATTACGAGCAGTACTTC
CDR3 protein: CASSPGTHYEQYF

D gene: TRBD1
V gene: TRBV15
J gene: TRBJ2-7
clone size: few
CDR3 DNA: TGTGCCACCAGCAGAGGGGGACAGGGGGGAAGCGAGCAGTACTTC
CDR3 protein: CATSRGGQGGSEQYF

D gene: .
V gene: TRBV10-2
J gene: TRBJ2-2
clone size: .
CDR3 DNA: TGCGCCAGCGCTTTCGCAGTTGTTTTTTACACCGGGGAGCTGTTTTTT
CDR3 protein: CASAFAVVFYTGELFF

D gene: TRBD2
V gene: TRBV5-1
J gene: TRBJ2-1
clone size: many
CDR3 DNA: TGCGCCAGCAGCTTAACTAGCGGGGGGCTCAGCTCCTACAATGAGCAGTTCTTC
CDR3 protein: CASSLTSGGLSSYNEQFF

D gene: .
V gene: TRBV19
J gene: TRBJ2-4
clone size: .
CDR3 DNA: TGTGCCAGTAGTATAGGCCAGGGAAACATTCAGTACTTC
CDR3 protein: CASSIGQGNIQYF

D gene: .
V gene: TRBV19
J gene: TRBJ1-5
clone size: few
CDR3 DNA: TGTGCCAGTAGTATGAGAGGCAATCAGCCCCAGCATTTT
CDR3 protein: CASSMRGNQPQHF

D gene: .
V gene: TRBV19
J gene: TRBJ1-2
clone size: .
CDR3 DNA: TGTGCCAGTAGTACCCTGGAGGGTCTCTATGGCTACACCTTC
CDR3 protein: CASSTLEGLYGYTF

D gene: .
V gene: TRBV7-9
J gene: TRBJ1-5
clone size: once
CDR3 DNA: TGTGCCAGCAGTCAGGGGTCAGGTAGCAATCAGCCCCAGCATTTT
CDR3 protein: CASSQGSGSNQPQHF

D gene: TRBD1
V gene: TRBV28
J gene: TRBJ2-7
clone size: .
CDR3 DNA: TGTGCCGCAGGACAGGGGGGCAGCTCCTACGAGCAGTACTTC
CDR3 protein: CAAGQGGSSYEQYF

D gene: .
V gene: TRBV4-1
J gene: TRBJ1-2
clone size: .
CDR3 DNA: TGCGCCAGCAGCGGCGGGCGGAACTATGGCTACACCTTC
CDR3 protein: CASSGGRNYGYTF

D gene: .
V gene: TRBV24-1
J gene: TRBJ2-1
clone size: .
CDR3 DNA: TGTGCCACCAGTGTCGGAGATGGGAATGAGCAGTTCTTC
CDR3 protein: CATSVGDGNEQFF

D gene: .
V gene: TRBV19
J gene: TRBJ2-3
clone size: .
CDR3 DNA: TGTGCCAGTAGTCTAGTGAGAGGAGATACGCAGTATTTT
CDR3 protein: CASSLVRGDTQYF